This T cell receptor beta chain emerged from a study of cytomegalovirus exposure and HLA in healthy donors. Primers for the PCR totalled 60 Vbeta and 13 Jbeta. Profiling relied on immunoSEQ multiplex PCR, and the TCRdb table lists in-frame clones only, not all of them. The table lists under 200,000 clones, about four fifths of them singletons. The CDR3 spans 15 residues. Per the germline V gene, CDR1 is WSHSY and CDR2 is SAAADI. V shed 6 bases, J shed 2 bases, and the junction held 9 bases outside the gene matches. Sequenced input: PBMCs. The chain recombines TRBV10-2 with TRBJ1-1, with 7 bases aligning to TRBD1. The origin of this receptor is a male donor in good health and CMV-seropositive. The DNA for the CDR3 is TGCGCCAGCAGCTCCCGGGACAGATTAAACACTGAAGCTTTCTTT. It yields the protein CASSSRDRLNTEAFF.